Below are 30 T cell receptor beta chains sequenced from a single sample in a study of CD8+CD57+ T cells in acquired aplastic anemia. According to the study, genomic DNA was the template for TCR beta VDJ and CDR3 profiling. Via MiXCR, TCRdb re-called the reads, giving one row per CDR3 protein. The sample lists some 240,000 distinct CDR3 sequences; 30% to 40% were seen once. Sequences were obtained from sorted CD4+, CD8+, or CD8+CD57+ T cells (not recorded which) from PBMCs. The receptor source for this set is a human donor in good health, serving as a control.

This clonotype was seen at least ten times. V is TRBV20-1 and J is TRBJ1-3; TRBD1 aligns across 8 bases. V lost 3 bases to trimming and J lost 8 bases; unmatched junction nucleotides: 9. Germline CDR1 DFQATT, CDR2 SNEGSKA (reference sequence). The CDR3 runs to 14 residues. The CDR3 loop reads CSARHRGAGDTIYF. CDR3 DNA sequence: TGCAGTGCTAGGCACAGGGGGGCCGGGGACACCATATATTTT.

The chain recombines TRBV4-2 with TRBJ2-2; D possibly uses TRBD1 or TRBD2 (5 bases each). The CDR3 totals 17 residues. The germline gives CDR1 LGHNA, CDR2 YNFKEQ. Trimming left V 1 base short and J 2 bases short, with 14 bases between. CDR3 in amino acids: CASSQGDWGSNTGELFF. The DNA for the CDR3 is TGTGCCAGCAGCCAAGGCGATTGGGGGTCAAACACCGGGGAGCTGTTTTTT.

The rearrangement links TRBV3-1 to TRBJ2-1, with 7 bases fitting TRBD1. Germline values: CDR1 LGHDT, CDR2 YNNKEL (reference sequence). The ends lost 4 bases at V and 4 bases at J; junction bases unmatched: 16. The CDR3 extends over 18 amino acids. Here the CDR3 reads CASSPRYTRGRGYNEQFF. The CDR3, as DNA: TGTGCCAGCAGCCCCCGGTATACAAGGGGGCGCGGGTACAATGAGCAGTTCTTC.

This clonotype has ten or more counts. The chain combines TRBV7-9 with TRBJ1-2, with TRBD1 matching over 7 bases. The CDR3 totals 15 residues. The germline V gene encodes CDR1 SEHNR and CDR2 FQNEAQ (reference sequence). The V and J ends lost 5 bases and 4 bases, in that order; junction bases with no gene match: 10. The chain's CDR3 is CASSLEQGYGYGYTF. CDR3 DNA sequence: TGTGCCAGCAGCCTGGAACAGGGGTATGGCTATGGCTACACCTTC.

As regards this clonotype: One base away lies a much larger clone, so this may be a sequencing read error. This chain uses TRBV11-2 with TRBJ2-7; tentative D call: TRBD2 (6 bases). Germline values: CDR1 SGHAT, CDR2 FQNNGV. The CDR3 extends over 16 amino acids. The chain's CDR3 is CASSLVLSAGSYKQYF. The CDR3 nucleotides read TGTGCCAGCAGCTTAGTTTTGTCTGCGGGGAGCTACAAGCAGTACTTC.

This clonotype was counted ten times or more. V gene TRBV13 combines with J gene TRBJ1-1, with TRBD1 matching 8 bases. The CDR3 is made up of 15 amino acids. The J segment lost 1 base and the V segment lost 1 base, leaving 2 bases of the junction unmatched. Germline lookup yields CDR1 PRHDT and CDR2 FYEKMQ (reference sequence). The CDR3 sequence: CASSLDRGTNTEAFF. The CDR3 DNA reads as TGTGCCAGCAGCTTAGACAGGGGGACGAACACTGAAGCTTTCTTT.

This CDR3 is CASSYLGNQETQYF. The CDR3 DNA follows: TGTGCCAGCAGCTATTTAGGGAATCAAGAGACCCAGTACTTC. The chain couples TRBV7-3 to TRBJ2-5; D not resolved. Germline V lookup: CDR1 SGHTA, CDR2 FQGTGA. Trimming left V 4 bases short and J 2 bases short, with 11 bases between. This CDR3 has 14 residues.

This clonotype has only a few counts. J is TRBJ1-2 and V is TRBV2; no definite D call. Per the germline V gene, CDR1 is SNHLY and CDR2 is FYNNEI. This CDR3 has 11 amino acids. Trimming took 4 bases from V and 9 from J, leaving 9 bases between them. CDR3 coding DNA: TGTGCCAGCAGTGTGCCCGGGAGCTACACCTTC. The encoded protein is CASSVPGSYTF.

This clonotype was observed many times. The chain links TRBV19 to TRBJ1-5; no clear D gene. CDR3 length equals 15 residues. V was cut by 6 bases and J by 0 bases, with 12 bases left in between. Germline CDR1 and CDR2: LNHDA and SQIVND (reference sequence). The CDR3, as DNA: TGTGCCAGTAGCGTTGGGCCGTATAGCAATCAGCCCCAGCATTTT. It yields the protein CASSVGPYSNQPQHF.

Points on this clonotype: A much larger clone sits a single nucleotide away, making a read error possible. The chain recombines TRBV7-2 with TRBJ2-7; possibly TRBD1 for D (5 bases). Trimming removed 1 base at V and 2 bases at J, with 9 bases between. The CDR3 is made up of 14 amino acids. Germline V gene data show CDR1 as SGHTA and CDR2 as FQGNSA. The CDR3 sequence is CASSLGRDTYEQYF. The CDR3 DNA is TGTGCCAGCAGCTTAGGCAGGGATACCTACGAGCAGTACTTC.

This clonotype was seen a few times. The chain joins TRBV6-1 to TRBJ2-7; 8 bases line up with TRBD1. With 5 bases clipped from V and 3 bases from J, the junction kept 6 bases outside the gene matches. From germline, CDR1 is MNHNS and CDR2 SASEGT. There are 14 residues in the CDR3. CDR3 nucleotide sequence: TGTGCCAGCAGTCCCCGGACAGGGAACTACGAGCAGTACTTC. This encodes CASSPRTGNYEQYF.

Only a few counts were recorded for this clonotype. V and J are TRBV5-1 and TRBJ1-2, with D hard to call. Trimming shortened V by 2 bases and J by 8 bases, and 10 bases separated the two germline ends. Germline loops: CDR1 SGHRS, CDR2 YFSETQ. The CDR3 spans 12 residues. The CDR3 is CASSLTVGGYTF. CDR3 DNA sequence: TGCGCCAGCAGCTTAACAGTGGGGGGCTACACCTTC.

This clonotype occurred many times. The genes are TRBV15 and TRBJ2-7, with 9 bases aligning to TRBD1. There are 16 residues in the CDR3. J was trimmed by 0 bases and V by 3 bases; bases with no gene match: 6. Germline values: CDR1 LNHNV, CDR2 YYDKDF (reference sequence). The CDR3 nucleotides read TGTGCCACCAGCAGTTATGGGACAGGGAGCTCCTACGAGCAGTACTTC. This sequence encodes CATSSYGTGSSYEQYF.

The chain is built from TRBV14 and TRBJ1-2; TRBD1 aligns across 9 bases. After removal of 4 bases from V and 8 bases from J, the junction contained 8 bases not matched to a gene. The CDR3 extends over 14 amino acids. The germline V gene has CDR1 SGHDN and CDR2 FVKESK. This CDR3 reads CASSRAGTGQGYTF. The DNA of the CDR3 is TGTGCCAGCAGCCGGGCCGGGACAGGGCAAGGCTACACCTTC.

As to this clonotype: One base away lies a much larger clone, so this may be a sequencing read error. The J gene is TRBJ1-2, the V gene TRBV20-1; no clear D gene. Germline CDR1 DFQATT, CDR2 SNEGSKA (reference sequence). The CDR3 sequence is 10 residues long. CDR3 sequence (DNA): TGCAGTGCTACTGCTTATGGCTACGCCTTC. Translated: CSATAYGYAF.

In this sample, this clonotype turned up many times. This rearrangement joins TRBV7-2 to TRBJ2-7; D unclear. This CDR3 region has 11 residues. Germline V CDR1 and CDR2: SGHTA, FQGNSA. The V end lost 5 bases, the J end lost 3 bases, and 5 bases lay between the germline ends. This CDR3 reads CASSVYYEQYF. The DNA for the CDR3 is TGTGCCAGCAGCGTGTACTACGAGCAGTACTTC.

The genes are TRBV9 and TRBJ1-2; TRBD1 might be the D (5 bases). The CDR3 contains 15 residues. Between the trimmed V and J ends, which lost 0 bases and 6 bases, there was a span of 15 bases. The germline V gene encodes CDR1 SGDLS and CDR2 YYNGEE. The CDR3 sequence is CASSVEPGMGNGYTF. CDR3 nucleotide sequence: TGTGCCAGCAGCGTAGAGCCAGGGATGGGAAATGGCTACACCTTC.

The chain recombines TRBV27 with TRBJ2-1; D unresolved. V lost 0 bases and J lost 8, with 8 bases in between. In germline, CDR1 is MNHEY, CDR2 SMNVEV (reference sequence). The CDR3 length is 13 residues. CDR3 region: CASSLSRTYEQFF. DNA for the CDR3: TGTGCCAGCAGTTTATCTAGGACCTATGAGCAGTTCTTC.

V and J are TRBV3-1 and TRBJ2-7; D gene unclear. With 1 base removed from V and 3 bases from J, the gap between germline ends came to 13 bases. The CDR3 totals 15 residues. Germline values: CDR1 LGHDT, CDR2 YNNKEL (reference sequence). CDR3 sequence reads: CASSQVYGPSYEQYF. Written as DNA, the CDR3 is TGTGCCAGCAGCCAAGTTTACGGCCCCAGCTACGAGCAGTACTTC.

This clonotype was seen at least ten times. The rearrangement uses TRBV20-1 and TRBJ2-7; 11 bases map to TRBD2. Trimming took 0 bases from V and 3 from J; bases not matched to a gene: 1. The V gene's germline CDR1 is DFQATT and CDR2 SNEGSKA (reference sequence). The CDR3 is made up of 14 amino acids. The CDR3 here is CSAREGTSGYEQYF. The CDR3 DNA follows: TGCAGTGCTAGAGAAGGGACTAGCGGCTACGAGCAGTACTTC.

This sequence joins TRBV29-1 and TRBJ2-7; D perhaps matches TRBD1 (5 bases). The CDR3 is 13 amino acids. The V gene's germline CDR1 is SQVTM and CDR2 ANQGSEA. Trimming removed 4 bases at V and 5 bases at J, with 15 bases between. The CDR3 nucleotides are TGCAGCGTTGTAGTCAGGGTGGTAAACGAGCAGTACTTC. Its protein is CSVVVRVVNEQYF.

Remarks on this clonotype: A clone one base away is much larger, so this may be a read error. V gene TRBV11-1 combines with J gene TRBJ2-7; TRBD2 might be the D (5 bases). Germline V lookup: CDR1 SGHAT, CDR2 FQDESV (reference sequence). Deletions cut 3 bases from V and 6 bases from J, with 18 bases between. This CDR3 has 15 residues. In DNA form, the CDR3 reads TGTGCCAGCAGCTTGGCTTCTAGGGAGACCTGCGAGCAGTACTTC. Its translation: CASSLASRETCEQYF.

The chain has TRBV10-3 and TRBJ1-2; D is uncertain. The germline V and J ends were trimmed by 10 bases and 7 bases, with 19 bases remaining between them. This CDR3 spans 13 amino acids. CDR1 and CDR2 from the germline V gene are ENHRY and SYGVKD. CDR3 DNA sequence: TGTGCCAGCAAGGCCAGGATAAGCTGTGGCTACACCTTC. The encoded protein is CASKARISCGYTF.

The chain joins TRBV15 to TRBJ1-2; D is uncertain. Deletions cut 3 bases from V and 4 bases from J, with 9 bases between. This CDR3 contains 13 residues. The germline V gene has CDR1 LNHNV and CDR2 YYDKDF (reference sequence). DNA for the CDR3: TGTGCCACCAGCAGCTTGGACGGCTATGGCTACACCTTC. Residues: CATSSLDGYGYTF.

This sequence joins TRBV7-2 and TRBJ2-7; D may be TRBD1 or TRBD2 (5 bases each). This CDR3 has 15 residues. Trimming took off 4 bases at V and 2 bases at J, with 15 bases between the two ends. Looked up from germline, CDR1 is SGHTA and CDR2 is FQGNSA. CDR3 nucleotide sequence: TGTGCCAGCAGCTCGGGGCCGGTCAACCCCTACGAGCAGTACTTC. This sequence encodes CASSSGPVNPYEQYF.

This clonotype was counted many times. This rearrangement joins TRBV10-3 to TRBJ1-1, with a possible D match to TRBD1 (5 bases). CDR3 length: 11 amino acids. V dropped 5 bases and J dropped 6 bases, with 7 bases sitting between them. Germline V lookup: CDR1 ENHRY, CDR2 SYGVKD. The chain's CDR3 is CAISSRAEAFF. The CDR3 DNA sequence: TGTGCCATCAGTTCCAGGGCTGAAGCTTTCTTT.

At least ten counts were recorded for this clonotype. The rearrangement links TRBV7-2 to TRBJ2-1, with 8 bases identical to TRBD1. Germline CDR1 SGHTA, CDR2 FQGNSA. After removal of 2 bases from V and 7 bases from J, the junction contained 7 bases not matched to a gene. The CDR3 has 15 amino acids. This CDR3 is CASSLYGQGENEQFF. The CDR3 nucleotides are TGTGCCAGCAGCTTATACGGACAGGGTGAAAATGAGCAGTTCTTC.

In the case of this clonotype: The junction and the germline gene differ at one end; a read error may be behind it. The V call is TRBV10-3, the J call TRBJ1-1; no reliable D call. This CDR3 region has 14 residues. Germline V gene lookup returns CDR1 ENHRY and CDR2 SYGVKD. The CDR3 protein is CAIWESGMNAEAFF. The CDR3 nucleotides are TGTGCCATCTGGGAAAGTGGGATGAACGCTGAAGCTTTCTTT.

The chain employs TRBV5-1 and TRBJ1-1, with D perhaps TRBD1 (6 bases). This CDR3 contains 15 residues. Looked up from germline, CDR1 is SGHRS and CDR2 is YFSETQ. Trimming shortened V by 0 bases and J by 0 bases, and 9 bases separated the two germline ends. CDR3 DNA sequence: TGCGCCAGCAGCTTGGGGGGGGGCATGAACACTGAAGCTTTCTTT. Translating gives CASSLGGGMNTEAFF.

This clonotype has a count of ten or more. V and J are TRBV12-3 or TRBV12-4 and TRBJ1-1; 8 nucleotides align to TRBD1. Trimming took 5 bases from V and 5 from J; bases not matched to a gene: 10. CDR3 size: 15 residues. The CDR3 sequence: CASSPRGQVPTEAFF. Here the CDR3 DNA reads TGTGCCAGCAGTCCCAGGGGACAGGTGCCGACTGAAGCTTTCTTT.